Presented here are 20 T cell receptor beta chains from one specimen sequenced in a study of blood T cell repertoires in COVID-19. This table comes from immunoSEQ multiplex PCR, and its TCRdb copy is limited to in-frame clones, with some not included. The top ten hold less than 2% of the sample, which has 120,000 or so clones, more than 75% seen once. Sequences were obtained from peripheral blood. These TCRs come from a human donor in a cohort sampled during active COVID-19.

The rearrangement joins TRBV6-5 to TRBJ2-2; a weak D match, TRBD1 (5 bases). V dropped 8 bases and J dropped 1 base, with 8 bases sitting between them. The CDR3 is made up of 13 amino acids. Germline CDR1 and CDR2: MNHEY and SVGAGI. The chain's CDR3 is CASVQGNTGELFF. The CDR3 bases are TGTGCCAGCGTTCAGGGGAACACCGGGGAGCTGTTTTTT.

This clone was counted between two and nine times. The chain combines TRBV4-1 with TRBJ1-5; TRBD1 aligns across 10 bases. The germline V gene has CDR1 MGHRA and CDR2 YSYEKL. After removal of 1 base from V and 4 bases from J, the junction contained 4 bases not matched to a gene. This CDR3 is built from 16 residues. The CDR3 nucleotides read TGCGCCAGCAGCCAAGCAGGGACAGGGGCAAATCAGCCCCAGCATTTT. Translation gives CASSQAGTGANQPQHF.

V is TRBV4-1 and J is TRBJ2-3; D might be TRBD2 (6 bases). V was cut by 4 bases and J by 4 bases, with 6 bases left in between. Germline-derived CDR1 and CDR2 are MGHRA and YSYEKL. The CDR3 spans 12 residues. The CDR3 sequence: CASSPGADTQYF. In DNA, the CDR3 is TGCGCCAGCAGCCCGGGAGCAGATACGCAGTATTTT.

J is TRBJ2-6 and V is TRBV3-1 (or the pseudogene TRBV3-2); D perhaps matches TRBD2 (5 bases). Germline values: CDR1 LGHDT, CDR2 YNNKEL (reference sequence). Trimming stripped 5 bases from V and 4 bases from J, with 12 bases between. CDR3 length: 15 residues. The CDR3, as DNA: TGTGCCAGCAGCAACCGGGGTACCGGGGCCAACGTCCTGACTTTC. This codes for CASSNRGTGANVLTF.

This chain joins TRBV11-2 and TRBJ2-3, with D possibly matching TRBD2 (7 bases). Looked up from germline, CDR1 is SGHAT and CDR2 is FQNNGV. CDR3 length equals 15 residues. Trimming pared 5 bases from V and 4 bases from J, leaving 16 bases between. The DNA for the CDR3 is TGTGCCAGCAGCCGAGGGGGGGGCATCGCAGATACGCAGTATTTT. It yields the protein CASSRGGGIADTQYF.

This rearrangement joins TRBV10-1 to TRBJ2-5; a possible D gene is TRBD2 (6 bases). Trimming pared 4 bases from V and 5 bases from J, leaving 26 bases between. The CDR3 length is 18 residues. Germline CDR1 reads WNHNN; CDR2 reads SYGVQD (reference sequence). For the CDR3, the DNA is TGCGCCAGCAGTGCCTCGGGACTGTCCCTTGGGGCGTATGAGACCCAGTACTTC. This encodes CASSASGLSLGAYETQYF.

V is TRBV11-3 and J is TRBJ2-1, with 7 bases fitting TRBD1. The CDR3 is 13 residues long. Trimming removed 5 bases from V and 10 bases from J; junction bases left unmatched: 8. Germline V lookup: CDR1 SGHNT, CDR2 YENEEA. CDR3 region: CASSPGTAREQFF. CDR3 DNA sequence: TGTGCCAGCAGCCCCGGGACAGCCAGGGAGCAGTTCTTC.

The rearrangement uses TRBV9 and TRBJ2-7, with 7 bases fitting TRBD2. There are 17 residues in the CDR3. Germline V gene data show CDR1 as SGDLS and CDR2 as YYNGEE. The ends lost 3 bases at V and 0 bases at J; junction bases unmatched: 12. In DNA, the CDR3 is TGTGCCAGCAGCGCGACATCTAGCGGAGCCAGCTCCTACGAGCAGTACTTC. Translation: CASSATSSGASSYEQYF.

The chain links TRBV13 to TRBJ2-7; possible D gene TRBD2, 5 bases. Trimming left V 0 bases short and J 12 bases short, with 12 bases between. The CDR3 is 12 amino acids. The germline gives CDR1 PRHDT, CDR2 FYEKMQ (reference sequence). The CDR3 DNA follows: TGTGCCAGCAGCTTAGGGCCGGGAACTTTGTACTTC. Residues: CASSLGPGTLYF.

V and J are TRBV5-1 and TRBJ2-7, with 11 bases identical to TRBD1. This CDR3 is 14 amino acids long. Germline trimming cut 3 bases from V and 3 bases from J; bases unmatched to any gene: 2. Per germline, CDR1 SGHRS and CDR2 YFSETQ. The CDR3 nucleotides read TGCGCCAGCAGCTGGGGGACAGGGGGCTACGAGCAGTACTTC. Translation gives CASSWGTGGYEQYF.

This chain connects TRBV7-6 to TRBJ2-1; D is ambiguous. Trimming left V 3 bases short and J 2 bases short, with 17 bases between. The germline CDR1 and CDR2 sequences are SGHVS and FNYEAQ. The CDR3 has 17 amino acids. The CDR3 coding sequence is TGTGCCAGCAGCTTGTTTCCGGTCACGATCACCTACAATGAGCAGTTCTTC. Translating gives CASSLFPVTITYNEQFF.

CDR3 in amino acids: CASRTEQRGSYEQYF. DNA for the CDR3: TGTGCCAGCAGGACCGAGCAGCGGGGCTCCTACGAGCAGTACTTC. The chain combines TRBV11-2 with TRBJ2-7, with 7 bases aligning to TRBD2. The CDR3 totals 15 residues. Germline CDR1 reads SGHAT; CDR2 reads FQNNGV. The trim removed 6 bases at V and 0 bases at J, leaving 8 bases unmatched.

V usage is TRBV4-1 and J usage is TRBJ2-4; D is possibly TRBD2 (6 bases). The CDR3 has 21 amino acids. Germline CDR1 is MGHRA and CDR2 is YSYEKL. V lost 0 bases and J lost 1, with 25 bases in between. The CDR3 protein is CASSQEGSGGRHMRAKNIQYF. Written as DNA, the CDR3 is TGCGCCAGCAGCCAAGAAGGTTCCGGAGGGCGGCACATGAGGGCCAAAAACATTCAGTACTTC.

The chain is built from TRBV7-9 and TRBJ2-1; TRBD1 matches 7 bases. Germline loops: CDR1 SEHNR, CDR2 FQNEAQ (reference sequence). Trimming took 5 bases from V and 10 from J; bases not matched to a gene: 8. CDR3 length: 13 amino acids. The CDR3 region is CASSATGSREQFF. CDR3 coding DNA: TGTGCCAGCAGCGCGACAGGGTCTAGGGAGCAGTTCTTC.

The chain is built from TRBV3-1 (or the pseudogene TRBV3-2) and TRBJ2-1; 10 bases agree with TRBD2. V dropped 4 bases and J dropped 2; count of bases not matched to a gene: 2. The CDR3 loop spans 15 amino acids. Germline CDR1 LGHDT, CDR2 YNNKEL (reference sequence). CDR3 sequence reads: CASSRTSGTYNEQFF. CDR3 bases: TGTGCCAGCAGCCGGACTAGCGGCACCTACAATGAGCAGTTCTTC.

The gene calls are TRBV6-5 and TRBJ1-2; D is unclear. V lost 8 bases and J lost 2, with 15 bases in between. CDR1 and CDR2 (germline): MNHEY, SVGAGI. CDR3 size: 14 residues. CDR3 DNA sequence: TGTGCCAGCGGGGAGGGCGAGCTAAACTATGGCTACACCTTC. Translating it yields CASGEGELNYGYTF.

The chain combines TRBV5-1 with TRBJ2-3; perhaps TRBD1 as D (6 bases). Looked up from germline, CDR1 is SGHRS and CDR2 is YFSETQ. V lost 5 bases, J lost 2 bases, and 18 bases lay in between. This CDR3 has 16 residues. This CDR3 is CASSRRGQHITDTQYF. The CDR3, as DNA: TGCGCCAGCAGTCGCCGAGGACAGCACATCACAGATACGCAGTATTTT.

V usage is TRBV6-6 and J usage is TRBJ2-7; 12 bases map to TRBD2. The CDR3 loop spans 16 amino acids. Germline CDR1 reads MNHNY; CDR2 reads SVGAGI (reference sequence). Trimming cost V 5 bases and J 4 bases; bases outside gene matches: 9. The CDR3 nucleotides read TGTGCCAGCAGTCCGACGACTAGCGGGAGTTCTTACGAGCAGTACTTC. It encodes CASSPTTSGSSYEQYF.

V and J are TRBV5-8 and TRBJ2-1, with D hard to call. The germline V and J ends were trimmed by 4 bases and 0 bases, with 11 bases remaining between them. The CDR3 runs 15 residues. CDR1 and CDR2 from the germline V gene are SGHTS and YDEGEE. The CDR3 is CASSPSSSSYNEQFF. CDR3 bases: TGTGCCAGCAGCCCCTCCTCCAGCTCCTACAATGAGCAGTTCTTC.

The chain recombines TRBV21-1 with TRBJ2-5; the DNA was not used to check the table's D call, TRBD2. TRBV21-1 counts as a pseudogene. There are 16 residues in the CDR3. CDR3 coding DNA: TGTGCCAGCAGCAAGTTAGCGGGGGGGCATTTGGGGACCCAGTACTTC. This encodes CASSKLAGGHLGTQYF.